This T cell receptor beta chain was captured in a study of cytotoxic CD8 clonotypes in ibrutinib-treated CLL. Study-wide results and limits: Private clonotypes, not public ones, expanded at ibrutinib response. Clonality climbed at ibrutinib response, then dropped toward baseline at progression.

V lost 2 bases and J 7 bases, leaving 10 bases between the germline ends. Germline CDR1 is SGHRS and CDR2 is YFSETQ. The CDR3 is 12 amino acids. Repertoires were generated with immunoSEQ multiplex PCR, while TCRdb's copy carries only in-frame clones and drops some. The sample lists approximately 26,000 clones; 65% to 90% were seen once. As concerns this clone: Its target is unknown.

The TCR sequence derives from a human donor with chronic lymphocytic leukemia. This chain links TRBV5-1 with TRBJ2-7, with D tentatively TRBD1 or TRBD2 (5 bases each). The material sequenced was PBMCs, taken after 24 months of ibrutinib treatment. CDR3 nucleotide sequence: TGCGCCAGCAGCTTTCGAGGGGTGGAGCAGTACTTC. This encodes CASSFRGVEQYF.